The rows below give T cell receptor beta chains drawn from one sample of a study of blood T cell repertoires in COVID-19. Using immunoSEQ multiplex PCR, the repertoire was profiled, and TCRdb retains in-frame clones only, with some absent. Here the sample spans more than 200,000 clones, around four fifths being singletons. The source material was peripheral blood. These receptors all stem from a man aged 60 to 69 with acute or convalescent COVID-19. CDR3s include the opening cysteine and the closing phenylalanine or tryptophan. The order of the fields is J gene, V gene, CDR3 protein.

>TRBJ2-3|TRBV9
CASSVAASGGTDTQYF
>TRBJ2-1|TRBV5-6
CASSFTSGGYNEQFF
>TRBJ2-7|TRBV6-1
CASSEAPRWGSYEQYF
>TRBJ2-2|TRBV9
CASSETGGAPGELFF
>TRBJ2-2|TRBV10-1
CASRIRDRDVTGELFF
>TRBJ1-2|TRBV6-5
CASKESLGNYGYTF
>TRBJ2-5|TRBV18
CASSPNKGGGETQYF
>TRBJ1-1|TRBV5-1
CASSLEPANTEAFF
>TRBJ1-1|TRBV6-5
CASRQGDWDTEAFF
>TRBJ2-7|TRBV18
CASSPWTSGSEEQYF
>TRBJ1-2|TRBV19
CASSTGPGTLNYGYTF
>TRBJ2-7|TRBV6-2/TRBV6-3
CASSIQSGTPTSYEQYF
>TRBJ2-1|TRBV11-3
CASSLVGGRSYNEQFF
>TRBJ1-6|TRBV27
CASSWGGFSYNSPLHF
>TRBJ2-7|TRBV10-3
CAISDLTVGQSSYEQYF
>TRBJ2-7|TRBV6-2/TRBV6-3
CASSYGDAVTRADSYEQYF
>TRBJ2-1|TRBV7-3
CASSLTGGANEQFF
>TRBJ2-7|TRBV5-5
CASSFDRGRVYEQYF
>TRBJ2-5|TRBV2
CASKGYGRAVETQYF
>TRBJ2-7|TRBV7-6
CASSLYSGGPYEQYF
>TRBJ2-3|TRBV5-1
CASSPVSGGDTQYF
>TRBJ2-1|TRBV14
CASSQDYLEQFF
>TRBJ1-2|TRBV30
CAWSAGTGRGYTF
>TRBJ2-7|TRBV4-3
CASSQDQPRRGPYEQYF
>TRBJ1-5|TRBV27
CASSFAGDQPQHF
>TRBJ1-4|TRBV15
CATSRGQAEDEKLFF